The 24 T cell receptor beta chains reported below all come from one sample, sequenced in a study of blood T cells in healthy people across ages. Using a J-beta primer mix together with a sample-barcoded 5' primer, a second PCR was run for 7 to 11 cycles. TCRdb reprocessed the 5' RACE reads with MiXCR, giving one entry per CDR3 protein. Of about 540,000 distinct CDR3 sequences listed, around 24% are singletons. This sample also belongs to another study, concerning T cells of mothers and their children.

Sequencing was performed on blood. Source of these receptors: a boy younger than 18 in good health.

V usage is TRBV4-1 and J usage is TRBJ2-1; 7 bases agree with TRBD1. CDR1 and CDR2 from the germline V gene are MGHRA and YSYEKL. V lost 0 bases, J lost 7 bases, and 9 bases stayed unmatched. CDR3 size: 16 residues. In DNA form, the CDR3 reads TGCGCCAGCAGCCAAGACGGGACAGTTTTCTCAAATGAGCAGTTCTTC. It specifies CASSQDGTVFSNEQFF.

The chain uses TRBV6-5 and TRBJ2-2, with D perhaps matching TRBD1 (7 bases). Germline values: CDR1 MNHEY, CDR2 SVGAGI. V lost 6 bases, J lost 7 bases, and 9 bases lay in between. There are 12 residues in the CDR3. The CDR3 DNA reads as TGTGCCAGCAGCCAGGGGGGCGGGGAGCTGTTTTTT. Its protein product is CASSQGGGELFF.

In this sample, this clonotype turned up a few times. This sequence joins TRBV27 and TRBJ2-5; D gene ambiguous. V lost 6 bases and J 4 bases, leaving 9 bases between the germline ends. Germline CDR1 MNHEY, CDR2 SMNVEV (reference sequence). The CDR3 sequence is 12 residues long. The CDR3 sequence: CASRGMTETQYF. For the CDR3, the DNA is TGTGCCAGCAGGGGAATGACAGAGACCCAGTACTTC.

Here the CDR3 reads CASSLTSTDAEAFF. CDR3 DNA sequence: TGCGCCAGCAGCTTGACCTCGACGGACGCTGAAGCTTTCTTT. The chain couples TRBV5-1 to TRBJ1-1, with D hard to call. The CDR3 loop spans 14 amino acids. Per the germline V gene, CDR1 is SGHRS and CDR2 is YFSETQ. The germline V and J ends were trimmed by 1 base and 6 bases, with 13 bases remaining between them.

There are a few counts of this clonotype. The chain has TRBV28 and TRBJ2-5; D uncertain. The CDR3 has 11 amino acids. With 7 bases removed from V and 5 bases from J, the gap between germline ends came to 8 bases. Germline V gene lookup returns CDR1 MDHEN and CDR2 SYDVKM. The CDR3 DNA reads as TGTGCCAGCAACTATAGGGAGACCCAGTACTTC. Translated, it gives CASNYRETQYF. The variable domain in full, completed from reference TRBV28 and TRBJ2-5, reads DVKVTQSSRYLVKRTGEKVFLECVQDMDHENMFWYRQDPGLGLRLIYFSYDVKMKEKGDIPEGYSVSREKKERFSLILESASTNQTSMYLCASNYRETQYFGPGTRLLVL.

There are a few counts of this clonotype. V is TRBV5-1 and J is TRBJ2-5; 12 bases are shared with TRBD1. The CDR3 loop spans 16 amino acids. Germline V gives CDR1 SGHRS, CDR2 YFSETQ. The ends lost 3 bases at V and 4 bases at J; junction bases unmatched: 7. CDR3 in amino acids: CASSSGTGGFLETQYF. CDR3 bases: TGCGCCAGCAGCTCGGGGACAGGGGGCTTTCTAGAGACCCAGTACTTC.

The table lists this clonotype with a few counts. Written as DNA, the CDR3 is TGTGCCAGCAACCCCGGGACAGGGGGTGCATCCTACAATGAGCAGTTCTTC. Its protein product is CASNPGTGGASYNEQFF. The chain recombines TRBV12-3 or TRBV12-4 with TRBJ2-1; the match to TRBD1 covers 11 bases. This CDR3 has 17 amino acids. The junction had 9 bases not matched to a gene; V was cut back by 7 bases and J by 1 base.

The chain links TRBV20-1 to TRBJ2-5; D unclear. Per germline, CDR1 DFQATT and CDR2 SNEGSKA (reference sequence). V shed 3 bases and J shed 5 bases, with 7 bases lying between them. CDR3 length equals 11 residues. The CDR3 DNA reads as TGCAGTGCTAGCCGTCATGAGACCCAGTACTTC. Translated: CSASRHETQYF.

This clonotype came up a few times. The chain combines TRBV18 with TRBJ1-1; a possible D gene is TRBD1 (6 bases). This CDR3 contains 14 residues. Trimming left V 3 bases short and J 2 bases short, with 10 bases between. Per germline, CDR1 KGHSH and CDR2 LQKENI. In nucleotides, the CDR3 is TGTGCCAGCTCACCGGGGGCCCTCAACACTGAAGCTTTCTTT. Its protein product is CASSPGALNTEAFF.

The CDR3 DNA follows: TGCGGGGCTAGCCCCCCCCCAGGCACCGGGGAGCTGTTTTTT. It codes for CGASPPPGTGELFF. The rearrangement joins TRBV29-1 to TRBJ2-2; D possibly matches TRBD1 or TRBD2 (5 bases each). This CDR3 comprises 14 residues. The germline V gene encodes CDR1 SQVTM and CDR2 ANQGSEA.

The chain links TRBV19 to TRBJ1-4; TRBD1 aligns across 8 bases. Germline V gives CDR1 LNHDA, CDR2 SQIVND (reference sequence). The J segment lost 8 bases and the V segment lost 6 bases, leaving 5 bases of the junction unmatched. The CDR3 runs to 13 residues. The CDR3 coding sequence is TGTGCCAGTAGAAGGACAGGGAGAGAAAAACTGTTTTTT. As protein: CASRRTGREKLFF.

This chain connects TRBV24-1 to TRBJ2-1; 8 positions agree with TRBD1. The J call could be wrong; TRBJ2-5 is a better fit for the DNA end. Germline V CDR1 and CDR2: KGHDR, SFDVKD. The CDR3 is 15 amino acids. The CDR3 DNA is TGTGCCACCAGTGATCGACGGACAGGGAGAGAGACCCAGTACTTC. This gives the protein CATSDRRTGRETQYF.

This clonotype was seen a handful of times. The V call is TRBV11-2, the J call TRBJ2-7; TRBD2 matches 9 bases. Germline V gene lookup returns CDR1 SGHAT and CDR2 FQNNGV. CDR3 length equals 19 residues. The ends lost 6 bases at V and 2 bases at J; junction bases unmatched: 20. CDR3 loop: CASSPIAGVRLGPTYEQYF. In nucleotides, the CDR3 is TGTGCCAGCAGTCCGATAGCGGGAGTAAGATTAGGGCCGACCTACGAGCAGTACTTC.

This clonotype appeared a few times. The chain links TRBV20-1 to TRBJ1-2; D is unclear. This CDR3 comprises 15 residues. Trimming left V 6 bases short and J 0 bases short, with 17 bases between. Looked up from germline, CDR1 is DFQATT and CDR2 is SNEGSKA (reference sequence). The CDR3 here is CSATTWFGANYGYTF. CDR3 bases: TGCAGTGCAACGACCTGGTTTGGTGCTAACTATGGCTACACCTTC.

As to this clonotype: At one end, the junction sequence differs from germline, possibly due to a read error. This sequence joins TRBV7-7 and TRBJ2-5; maybe TRBD1 (5 bases). The germline V gene has CDR1 SSHAT and CDR2 FNYEAQ (reference sequence). The CDR3 covers 14 residues. The chain's CDR3 is CASSLVRGRETQYF. The CDR3 DNA reads as TGTGCTAGCAGCTTAGTTAGGGGAAGAGAGACCCAGTACTTC.

This chain uses TRBV29-1 with TRBJ1-4; D ambiguous. The CDR3 is 11 amino acids. V was trimmed by 7 bases and J by 5 bases, leaving 8 bases between them. Germline CDR1 reads SQVTM; CDR2 reads ANQGSEA. DNA of the CDR3: TGCAGCGGTGTCCTAAATGAAAAACTGTTTTTT. This codes for CSGVLNEKLFF.

The rearrangement uses TRBV6-2 or TRBV6-3 and TRBJ2-5, with 7 bases that match TRBD2. Near its end, the DNA agrees better with TRBJ2-1, so the J call may be wrong. From germline, CDR1 is MNHEY and CDR2 SVGEGT. This CDR3 has 14 amino acids. CDR3 protein: CASSRDYSVGEQFF. For the CDR3, the DNA is TGTGCCAGCTCCCGGGACTATTCTGTCGGTGAGCAGTTCTTC.

The gene calls are TRBV5-1 and TRBJ2-1; tentative D call: TRBD2 (5 bases). The J call may be wrong; the DNA end is better matched by TRBJ2-5. CDR3 length equals 15 residues. Germline V gene sequence: CDR1 SGHRS, CDR2 YFSETQ. This chain's CDR3 is CASSEASGIQETQYF. As DNA, the CDR3 is TGCGCCAGCAGCGAGGCATCGGGGATCCAAGAGACCCAGTACTTC.

The chain employs TRBV5-1 and TRBJ2-5; tentatively, D is TRBD1 or TRBD2 (5 bases each). The CDR3 is made up of 15 amino acids. V lost 1 base to trimming and J lost 1 base, with 11 bases between them. Germline lookup yields CDR1 SGHRS and CDR2 YFSETQ. DNA for the CDR3: TGCGCCAGCAGCTTGTCGGGGACCTCCCAAGAGACCCAGTACTTC. It yields the protein CASSLSGTSQETQYF.

This clonotype was seen a handful of times. The V and J genes are TRBV20-1 and TRBJ2-1; 11 nucleotides agree with TRBD2. This CDR3 spans 17 amino acids. V gave up 2 bases and J gave up 3 bases; unmatched junction bases: 9. Germline CDR1 and CDR2: DFQATT and SNEGSKA (reference sequence). The CDR3 bases are TGCAGTGCTAGACCTTACGTCACTAGCGGGGGCTACAATGAGCAGTTCTTC. Its translation: CSARPYVTSGGYNEQFF.

This clonotype has just a few counts. CDR3 sequence: CASSTRTGGAGDTQYF. Written as DNA, the CDR3 is TGTGCCAGCAGCACCCGGACAGGGGGCGCAGGGGATACGCAGTATTTT. The V gene is TRBV12-3 or TRBV12-4, the J gene TRBJ2-3; TRBD1 matches at 11 bases. J gave up 6 bases and V 6 bases, and 11 bases lay outside the gene matches. The CDR3 is 16 residues long.

This clonotype was seen only a few times. The V and J genes are TRBV5-1 and TRBJ1-4, with D uncertain. V gave up 1 base and J gave up 0 bases, with 4 bases separating them. Looked up from germline, CDR1 is SGHRS and CDR2 is YFSETQ. The CDR3 loop spans 14 amino acids. CDR3 nucleotides: TGCGCCAGCAGCTTGTCAACAACTAATGAAAAACTGTTTTTT. It is translated as CASSLSTTNEKLFF.

The chain links TRBV20-1 to TRBJ2-6; D unclear. Trimming removed 5 bases at V and 0 bases at J, with 8 bases between. Germline CDR1 and CDR2: DFQATT and SNEGSKA (reference sequence). The CDR3 is made up of 14 amino acids. The DNA of the CDR3 is TGCAGTGCTTTACAGACCTCTGGGGCCAACGTCCTGACTTTC. Its protein product is CSALQTSGANVLTF.

This clonotype has only one observation. The J gene is TRBJ1-4, the V gene TRBV7-8, with TRBD1 matching 8 bases. Germline V CDR1 and CDR2: SGHVS, FQNEAQ. V dropped 5 bases and J dropped 7; count of bases not matched to a gene: 9. The CDR3 runs 15 residues. The CDR3 sequence: CASSPSDRAFEKLFF. The CDR3 DNA reads as TGTGCCAGCAGCCCCTCGGACAGGGCTTTTGAAAAACTGTTTTTT.